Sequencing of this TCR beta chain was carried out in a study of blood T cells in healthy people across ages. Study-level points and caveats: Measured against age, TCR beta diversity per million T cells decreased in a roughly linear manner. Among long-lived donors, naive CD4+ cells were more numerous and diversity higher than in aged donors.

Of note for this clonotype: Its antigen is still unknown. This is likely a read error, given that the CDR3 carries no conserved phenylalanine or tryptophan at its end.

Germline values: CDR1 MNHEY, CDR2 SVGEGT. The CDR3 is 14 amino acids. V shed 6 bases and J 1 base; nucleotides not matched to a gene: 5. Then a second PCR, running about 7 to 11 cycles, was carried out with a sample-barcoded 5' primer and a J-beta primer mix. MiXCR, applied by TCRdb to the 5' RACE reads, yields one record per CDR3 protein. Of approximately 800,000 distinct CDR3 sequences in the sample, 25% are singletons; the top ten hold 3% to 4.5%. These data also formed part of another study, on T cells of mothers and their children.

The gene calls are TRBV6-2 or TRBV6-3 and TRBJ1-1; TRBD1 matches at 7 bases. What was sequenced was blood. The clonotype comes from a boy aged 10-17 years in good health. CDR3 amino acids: CASSEGAQNTEAFL. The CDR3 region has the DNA TGTGCCAGCAGCGAGGGGGCTCAGAACACTGAAGCTTTCCTT.